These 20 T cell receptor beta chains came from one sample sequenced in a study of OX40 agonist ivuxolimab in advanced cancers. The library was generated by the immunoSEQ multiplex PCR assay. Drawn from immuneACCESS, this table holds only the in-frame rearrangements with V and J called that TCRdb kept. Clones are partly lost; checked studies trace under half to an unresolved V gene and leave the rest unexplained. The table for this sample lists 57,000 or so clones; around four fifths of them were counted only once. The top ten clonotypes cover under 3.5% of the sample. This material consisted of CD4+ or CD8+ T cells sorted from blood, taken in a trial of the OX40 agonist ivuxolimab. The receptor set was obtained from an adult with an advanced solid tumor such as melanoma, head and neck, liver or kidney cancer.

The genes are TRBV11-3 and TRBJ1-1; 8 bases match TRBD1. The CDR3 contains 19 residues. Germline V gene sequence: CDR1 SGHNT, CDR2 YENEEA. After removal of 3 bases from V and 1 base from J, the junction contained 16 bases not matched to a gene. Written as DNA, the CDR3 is TGTGCCAGCAGCTTGGTCGGGACAGGACACACGGCCAGGAACACTGAAGCTTTCTTT. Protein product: CASSLVGTGHTARNTEAFF. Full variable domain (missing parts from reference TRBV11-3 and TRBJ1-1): EAGVVQSPRYKIIEKKQPVAFWCNPISGHNTLYWYLQNLGQGPELLIRYENEEAVDDSQLPKDRFSAERLKGVDSTLKIQPAELGDSAVYLCASSLVGTGHTARNTEAFFGQGTRLTVV.

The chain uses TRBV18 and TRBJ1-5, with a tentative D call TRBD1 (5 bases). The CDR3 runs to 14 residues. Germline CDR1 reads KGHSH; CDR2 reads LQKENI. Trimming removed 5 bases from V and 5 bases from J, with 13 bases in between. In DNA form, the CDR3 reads TGTGCCAGCTCAAGCGACAGCCTAGATCAGCCCCAGCATTTT. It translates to CASSSDSLDQPQHF. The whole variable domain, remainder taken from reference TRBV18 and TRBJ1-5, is NAGVMQNPRHLVRRRGQEARLRCSPMKGHSHVYWYRQLPEEGLKFMVYLQKENIIDESGMPKERFSAEFPKEGPSILRIQQVVRGDSAAYFCASSSDSLDQPQHFGDGTRLSIL.

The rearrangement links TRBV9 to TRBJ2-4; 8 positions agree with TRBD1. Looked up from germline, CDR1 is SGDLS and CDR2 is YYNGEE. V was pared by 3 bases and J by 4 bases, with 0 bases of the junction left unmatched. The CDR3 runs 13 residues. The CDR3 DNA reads TGTGCCAGCAGCGGACAGGGGAAAAACATTCAGTACTTC. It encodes CASSGQGKNIQYF. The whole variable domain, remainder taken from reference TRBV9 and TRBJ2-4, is DSGVTQTPKHLITATGQRVTLRCSPRSGDLSVYWYQQSLDQGLQFLIQYYNGEERAKGNILERFSAQQFPDLHSELNLSSLELGDSALYFCASSGQGKNIQYFGAGTRLSVL.

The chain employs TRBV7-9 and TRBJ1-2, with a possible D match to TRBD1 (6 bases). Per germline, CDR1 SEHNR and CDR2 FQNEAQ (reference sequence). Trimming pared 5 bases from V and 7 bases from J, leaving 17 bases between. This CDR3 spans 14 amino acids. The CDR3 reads CASSDGGGPGGYTF. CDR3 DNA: TGTGCCAGCAGCGATGGTGGGGGGCCTGGTGGCTACACCTTC. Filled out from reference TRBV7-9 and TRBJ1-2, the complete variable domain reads DTGVSQNPRHKITKRGQNVTFRCDPISEHNRLYWYRQTLGQGPEFLTYFQNEAQLEKSRLLSDRFSAERPKGSFSTLEIQRTEQGDSAMYLCASSDGGGPGGYTFGSGTRLTVV.

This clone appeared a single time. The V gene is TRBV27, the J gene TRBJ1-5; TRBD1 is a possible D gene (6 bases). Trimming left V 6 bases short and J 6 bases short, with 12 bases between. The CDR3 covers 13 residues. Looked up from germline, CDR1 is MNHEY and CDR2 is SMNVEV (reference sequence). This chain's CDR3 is CASSPRRGQPQHF. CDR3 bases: TGTGCCAGCAGCCCCCGCAGGGGTCAGCCCCAGCATTTT.

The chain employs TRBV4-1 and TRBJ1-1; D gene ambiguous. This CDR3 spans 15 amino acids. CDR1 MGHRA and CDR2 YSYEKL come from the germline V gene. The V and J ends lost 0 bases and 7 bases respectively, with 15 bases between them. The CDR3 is CASSQDHGVLIEAFF. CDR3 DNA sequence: TGCGCCAGCAGCCAAGATCATGGGGTTTTAATTGAAGCTTTCTTT.

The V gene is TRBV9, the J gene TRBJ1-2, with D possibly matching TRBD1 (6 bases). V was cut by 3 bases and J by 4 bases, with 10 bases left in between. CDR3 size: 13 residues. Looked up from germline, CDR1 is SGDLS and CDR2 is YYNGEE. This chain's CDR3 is CASSGRGSYGYTF. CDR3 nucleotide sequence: TGTGCCAGCAGCGGAAGGGGGAGCTATGGCTACACCTTC.

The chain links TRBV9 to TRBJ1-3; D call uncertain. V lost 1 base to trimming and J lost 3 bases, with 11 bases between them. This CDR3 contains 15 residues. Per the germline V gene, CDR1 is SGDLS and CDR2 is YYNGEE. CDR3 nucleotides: TGTGCCAGCAGCGTAAACGTGGAGTTTGGAAACACCATATATTTT. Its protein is CASSVNVEFGNTIYF.

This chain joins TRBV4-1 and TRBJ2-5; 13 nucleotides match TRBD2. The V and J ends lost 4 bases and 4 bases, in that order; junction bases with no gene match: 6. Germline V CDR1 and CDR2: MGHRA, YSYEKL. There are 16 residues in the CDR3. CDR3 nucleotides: TGCGCCAGCAGCCCTCTCCGACTAGCGGGAGGAGAGACCCAGTACTTC. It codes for CASSPLRLAGGETQYF.

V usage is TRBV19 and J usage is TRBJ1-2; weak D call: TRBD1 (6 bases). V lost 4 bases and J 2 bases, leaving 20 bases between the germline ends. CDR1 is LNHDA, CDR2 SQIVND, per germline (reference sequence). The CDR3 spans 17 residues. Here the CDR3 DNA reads TGTGCCAGTAGTAACGACAGGCGGGCCCAAACGAACTATGGCTACACCTTC. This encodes CASSNDRRAQTNYGYTF.

CDR3 nucleotides: TGTGCCAGCAGCCGGGGATTTGGGGAGGATACGCAGTATTTT. This sequence encodes CASSRGFGEDTQYF. This chain connects TRBV5-6 to TRBJ2-3, with D possibly being TRBD2 (5 bases). V was cut by 4 bases and J by 6 bases, with 15 bases left in between. This CDR3 is built from 14 residues. Per the germline V gene, CDR1 is SGHDT and CDR2 is YYEEEE.

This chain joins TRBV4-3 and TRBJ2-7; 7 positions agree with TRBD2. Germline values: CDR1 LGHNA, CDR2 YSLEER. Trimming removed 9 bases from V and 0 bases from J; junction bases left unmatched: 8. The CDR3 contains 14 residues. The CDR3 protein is CASSLGGNSYEQYF. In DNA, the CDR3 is TGCGCCAGTTCCCTGGGGGGGAACTCCTACGAGCAGTACTTC.

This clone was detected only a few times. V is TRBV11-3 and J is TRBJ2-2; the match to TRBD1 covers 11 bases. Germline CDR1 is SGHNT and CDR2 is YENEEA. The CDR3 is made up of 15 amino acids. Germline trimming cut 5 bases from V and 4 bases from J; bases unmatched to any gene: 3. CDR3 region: CASSPGTGGTGELFF. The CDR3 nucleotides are TGTGCCAGCAGCCCCGGGACAGGGGGCACCGGGGAGCTGTTTTTT.

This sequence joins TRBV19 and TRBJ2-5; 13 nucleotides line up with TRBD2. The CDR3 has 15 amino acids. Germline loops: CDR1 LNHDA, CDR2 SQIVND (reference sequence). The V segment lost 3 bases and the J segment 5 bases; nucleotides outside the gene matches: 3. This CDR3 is CASSISTSGGETQYF. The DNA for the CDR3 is TGTGCCAGTAGTATCTCGACTAGCGGGGGGGAGACCCAGTACTTC.

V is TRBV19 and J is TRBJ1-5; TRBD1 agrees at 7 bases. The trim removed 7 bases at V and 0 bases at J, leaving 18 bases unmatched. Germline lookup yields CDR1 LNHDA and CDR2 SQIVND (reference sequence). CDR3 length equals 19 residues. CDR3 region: CASNTGTPGSGGSNQPQHF. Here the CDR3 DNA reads TGTGCCAGTAATACCGGGACTCCAGGTTCAGGGGGTAGCAATCAGCCCCAGCATTTT.

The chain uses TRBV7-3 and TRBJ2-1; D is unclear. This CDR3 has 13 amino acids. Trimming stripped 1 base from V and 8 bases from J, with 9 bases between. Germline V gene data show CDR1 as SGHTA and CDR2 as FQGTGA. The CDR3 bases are TGTGCCAGCAGCTTAAAGGCCCGATATGAGCAGTTCTTC. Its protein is CASSLKARYEQFF.

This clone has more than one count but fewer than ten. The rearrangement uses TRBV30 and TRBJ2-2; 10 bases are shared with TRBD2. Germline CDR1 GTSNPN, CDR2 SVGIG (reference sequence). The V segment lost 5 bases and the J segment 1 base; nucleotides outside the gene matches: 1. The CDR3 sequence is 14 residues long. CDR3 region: CAWWTSGNTGELFF. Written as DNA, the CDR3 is TGTGCCTGGTGGACTAGCGGGAACACCGGGGAGCTGTTTTTT.

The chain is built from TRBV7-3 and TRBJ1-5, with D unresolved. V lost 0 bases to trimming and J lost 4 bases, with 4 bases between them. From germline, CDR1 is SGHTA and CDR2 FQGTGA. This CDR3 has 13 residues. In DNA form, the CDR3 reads TGTGCCAGCAGCTTAACTTTTAATCAGCCCCAGCATTTT. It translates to CASSLTFNQPQHF.

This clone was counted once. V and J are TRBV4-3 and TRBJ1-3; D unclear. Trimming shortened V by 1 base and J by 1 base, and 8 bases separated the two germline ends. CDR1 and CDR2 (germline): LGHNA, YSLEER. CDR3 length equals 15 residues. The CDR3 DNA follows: TGCGCCAGCAGCCAAGCGTGGGGATCTGGAAACACCATATATTTT. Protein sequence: CASSQAWGSGNTIYF.

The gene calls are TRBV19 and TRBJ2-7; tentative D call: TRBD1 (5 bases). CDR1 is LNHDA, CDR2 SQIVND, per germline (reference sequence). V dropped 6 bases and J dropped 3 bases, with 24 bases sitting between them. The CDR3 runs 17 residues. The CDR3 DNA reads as TGTGCCAGTAGATCCGCGGCCCAGGGCTTTAGGGGCTACGAGCAGTACTTC. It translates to CASRSAAQGFRGYEQYF.